The entry below gives a single TCR beta chain sequence along with its context. This sample stems from a study of blood T cell repertoires in COVID-19. Study details: Sites in the United States, Italy and Spain provided acute and convalescent COVID-19 samples. From T cells, B-cell-depleted T cells, or PBMCs came the material, which was cDNA or gDNA.

Donors in Cohort 3 counted as recovered after two negative PCRs, clearance, or symptom resolution. From germline, CDR1 is SGHTA and CDR2 FQGNSA. Trimming removed 1 base at V and 5 bases at J, with 14 bases between. The CDR3 has 15 residues. Original processing methods: Reference gene primer amplification gave nucleated cell count estimates. Assay used: immunoSEQ multiplex PCR; TCRdb lists only in-frame clones, some missing. For V, J and clone size, that table is used; D and trimming come from the DNA. The repertoire holds 200,000 to 250,000 clones, with 87% as singletons. Sample: PBMCs or T cells enriched from blood (not recorded which). The sequence came from a man aged 25 to 45 who had recovered from COVID-19. V is TRBV7-2 and J is TRBJ1-1; TRBD1 might be the D (5 bases). CDR3 protein: CASSLGAGYLTEAFF. The CDR3 DNA sequence: TGTGCCAGCAGCTTAGGGGCAGGGTATTTGACTGAAGCTTTCTTT.